A single sample gave rise to the 14 T cell receptor beta chains below, sequenced in a study of metastatic and nonmetastatic thyroid tumors (dated by TCRdb to 2019 to 2021). The library was produced with PCR. Sequenced on an Illumina HiSeq 4000. The raw public data were reprocessed by TCRdb itself: fastp quality trimming at Q25, MiXCR clonotype calling, in-frame beta chains only. Recorded for this sample are about 85,000 clones; around 7.8% of them occurred a single time. The biggest ten clones account for 8.8% of the sample. No treatment had been received by any patient before thyroid surgery. The sequenced material came from blood. The receptors stem from a female donor with papillary thyroid cancer or a benign thyroid nodule (not recorded which). Some clones in this sample may be carry-over from other donors' samples.

This clone was counted at least ten times. The V call is TRBV9, the J call TRBJ2-1, with a tentative D call TRBD2 (5 bases). Trimming left V 3 bases short and J 3 bases short, with 10 bases between. The CDR3 runs to 14 residues. Germline V gene lookup returns CDR1 SGDLS and CDR2 YYNGEE. In nucleotides, the CDR3 is TGTGCCAGCAGCGGAGCGGAGAACTACAATGAGCAGTTCTTC. Protein product: CASSGAENYNEQFF.

This clone was seen repeatedly, ten times or more. The rearrangement uses TRBV6-1 and TRBJ1-1; D is uncertain. The CDR3 sequence is 11 residues long. Germline V gives CDR1 MNHNS, CDR2 SASEGT. Trimming shortened V by 8 bases and J by 3 bases, and 7 bases separated the two germline ends. This CDR3 is CASFGDTEAFF. Written as DNA, the CDR3 is TGTGCCAGCTTTGGGGACACTGAAGCTTTCTTT.

This clone occurred many times. The rearrangement links TRBV9 to TRBJ1-2, with a tentative D call TRBD1 (5 bases). The CDR3 is 17 residues long. Germline V gene sequence: CDR1 SGDLS, CDR2 YYNGEE. V gave up 0 bases and J gave up 5 bases, with 20 bases separating them. DNA of the CDR3: TGTGCCAGCAGCGTAGATAATCCGGGACCTCGGGGGTATGGCTACACCTTC. The encoded protein is CASSVDNPGPRGYGYTF. Complete variable domain (other parts from reference TRBV9 and TRBJ1-2): DSGVTQTPKHLITATGQRVTLRCSPRSGDLSVYWYQQSLDQGLQFLIQYYNGEERAKGNILERFSAQQFPDLHSELNLSSLELGDSALYFCASSVDNPGPRGYGYTFGSGTRLTVV.

This clone was seen repeatedly, ten times or more. The rearrangement joins TRBV6-1 to TRBJ2-2; no clear D. CDR1 is MNHNS, CDR2 SASEGT, per germline. V lost 7 bases to trimming and J lost 1 base, with 7 bases between them. The CDR3 loop spans 13 amino acids. CDR3 DNA sequence: TGTGCCAGCACCGTTCAGAACACCGGGGAGCTGTTTTTT. This codes for CASTVQNTGELFF.

This clone turned up a few times. The sample has other DNA sequences that encode this CDR3 too. V gene TRBV19 combines with J gene TRBJ2-3; 8 bases align to TRBD2. Germline loops: CDR1 LNHDA, CDR2 SQIVND (reference sequence). The CDR3 is 14 residues long. The J segment lost 2 bases and the V segment lost 8 bases, leaving 6 bases of the junction unmatched. Here the CDR3 DNA reads TGTGCCAGTGGCGGAGCGGGGGACACAGATACGCAGTATTTT. Its protein product is CASGGAGDTDTQYF.

This clone was seen many times. The rearrangement links TRBV20-1 to TRBJ1-6, with 10 positions matching TRBD1. The germline V gene has CDR1 DFQATT and CDR2 SNEGSKA (reference sequence). V trimming: 6 bases; J trimming: 0 bases; junction bases outside the gene matches: 5. The CDR3 has 16 residues. The CDR3, as DNA: TGCAGTGCAGGGGACAGGGGTAACTCCTATAATTCACCCCTCCACTTT. It is translated as CSAGDRGNSYNSPLHF.

This clone was seen repeatedly, ten times or more. This chain connects TRBV25-1 to TRBJ1-5, with 7 positions matching TRBD1. The CDR3 sequence is 15 residues long. In germline, CDR1 is MGHDK, CDR2 SYGVNS. Losses at the gene ends were 3 bases for V and 5 bases for J; bases not matched to a gene: 7. The DNA for the CDR3 is TGTGCCAGCAGTGAGGGACAGCAAGGGGATCAGCCCCAGCATTTT. As protein: CASSEGQQGDQPQHF.

The rearrangement links TRBV5-4 to TRBJ2-1; D possibly corresponds to TRBD2 (5 bases). CDR1 and CDR2 from the germline V gene are SGHNT and YYREEE (reference sequence). The CDR3 spans 17 residues. V was trimmed by 3 bases and J by 6 bases, leaving 22 bases between them. CDR3 DNA: TGTGCCAGCAGCTCCCCCCCGTTCGCGGGTGTATTCAATGAGCAGTTCTTC. Translation: CASSSPPFAGVFNEQFF.

This clone was seen ten or more times. The chain joins TRBV7-9 to TRBJ1-4, with 8 nucleotides matching TRBD1. Germline V CDR1 and CDR2: SEHNR, FQNEAQ (reference sequence). CDR3 length equals 14 residues. With V trimmed by 5 bases and J by 7 bases, 6 bases remained unmatched. Here the CDR3 reads CASSPTGVVEKLFF. CDR3 sequence (DNA): TGTGCCAGCAGCCCGACAGGGGTGGTTGAAAAACTGTTTTTT. The whole variable domain, remainder taken from reference TRBV7-9 and TRBJ1-4, is DTGVSQNPRHKITKRGQNVTFRCDPISEHNRLYWYRQTLGQGPEFLTYFQNEAQLEKSRLLSDRFSAERPKGSFSTLEIQRTEQGDSAMYLCASSPTGVVEKLFFGSGTQLSVL.

This clone was seen ten or more times. Here the CDR3 DNA reads TGTGCCAGCAGCCCCGGACCGTGGACTAACAATGAGCAGTTCTTC. Translation gives CASSPGPWTNNEQFF. This chain uses TRBV7-6 with TRBJ2-1; a possible D gene is TRBD2 (6 bases). Trimming stripped 5 bases from V and 5 bases from J, with 16 bases between. The V gene's germline CDR1 is SGHVS and CDR2 FNYEAQ. The CDR3 runs to 15 residues.

The chain has TRBV20-1 and TRBJ1-4, with 9 bases aligning to TRBD1. J was trimmed by 2 bases and V by 0 bases; bases with no gene match: 10. The germline CDR1 and CDR2 sequences are DFQATT and SNEGSKA (reference sequence). The CDR3 covers 18 residues. This CDR3 reads CSARDLQGAISTNEKLFF. In nucleotides, the CDR3 is TGCAGTGCTAGAGATTTACAGGGGGCGATCTCGACTAATGAAAAACTGTTTTTT.

V and J are TRBV3-1 and TRBJ2-5; TRBD2 agrees at 8 bases. Germline lookup yields CDR1 LGHDT and CDR2 YNNKEL (reference sequence). V lost 0 bases and J lost 6; bases outside the gene matches: 9. The length of the CDR3 is 16 residues. In DNA form, the CDR3 reads TGTGCCAGCAGCCAAGACGTGTCGGGAGGGATAAAGACCCAGTACTTC. Translated: CASSQDVSGGIKTQYF.

The CDR3, as DNA: TGTGCCAGGGGGCTGAGTGGGTGCCCCACCTACTCTAATGAGCAGTTCTTC. This sequence encodes CARGLSGCPTYSNEQFF. This sequence joins TRBV6-1 and TRBJ2-1, with D perhaps matching TRBD1 (5 bases). The CDR3 totals 17 residues. Per the germline V gene, CDR1 is MNHNS and CDR2 is SASEGT. V dropped 9 bases and J dropped 7 bases, with 28 bases sitting between them.

This clone was seen many times. The chain recombines TRBV4-1 with TRBJ2-1; D is ambiguous. Looked up from germline, CDR1 is MGHRA and CDR2 is YSYEKL. The V gene lost 1 base and the J gene lost 2 bases, with 9 bases spanning the gap. CDR3 size: 15 residues. The CDR3 DNA follows: TGCGCCAGCAGCCAAGTAGGGAACACCTACAATGAGCAGTTCTTC. It codes for CASSQVGNTYNEQFF.